These 28 T cell receptor delta chains came from one sample sequenced in a study of γδ T cells in repeated Plasmodium falciparum infection. TCRdb redid the clone calls on the multiplex PCR reads with CATT. Of roughly 48,000 delta-chain clones listed, 1.6% are singletons. Bulk repertoires came from Vgamma9/Vdelta2+ or Vdelta2-negative gammadelta T cells flow-sorted from PBMC. Sample: gamma-delta T cells from blood. The origin of the receptors is a pool of human donors (malaria-infected and uninfected, not separated).

This clone occurred many times. V usage is TRDV2 and J usage is TRDJ1, with 11 bases identical to TRDD3. The J gene, left out of TCRdb, was set here by checking the DNA against germline. The CDR3 length is 18 residues. Trimming at V came to 0 bases and at J to 0 bases, leaving 8 bases not matched to a gene. Per the germline V gene, CDR1 is GEAIGNYY and CDR2 is EKD. The CDR3 here is CACDTVSGGYFYTDKLIF. As DNA, the CDR3 is TGTGCCTGTGACACCGTCTCTGGGGGATACTTCTACACCGATAAACTCATCTTT.

This clone was seen a handful of times. The translation of this DNA and the TCRdb protein of a much larger clone differ at residue 7, probably owing to a read error; the protein shown here is translated from the DNA. The chain links TRDV1 to TRDJ1; TRDD3 matches 7 bases. This CDR3 has 19 amino acids. The trim removed 1 base at V and 4 bases at J, leaving 18 bases unmatched. Germline V CDR1 and CDR2: TSWWSYY, QGS. CDR3 protein: CALGEHRADWGARVDKLIF. The CDR3 DNA reads TGTGCTCTTGGGGAACATAGGGCGGACTGGGGTGCTCGGGTCGATAAACTCATCTTT.

This clone was counted between two and nine times. The TCRdb record carries a much larger clone's protein, which differs from this DNA's translation at residue 5; a read error is the likely cause, and the protein listed here is the DNA translation. The chain joins TRDV1 to TRDJ1, with 12 bases aligning to TRDD3. Germline loops: CDR1 TSWWSYY, CDR2 QGS. V dropped 3 bases and J dropped 2; count of bases not matched to a gene: 13. This CDR3 comprises 19 residues. CDR3 sequence (DNA): TGTGCTCTTGGGGACCCCTTCCCTTACTGGGGGATACATACCGATAAACTCATCTTT. Translated, it gives CALGDPFPYWGIHTDKLIF.

On this clone itself: This likely came from a read error, as a far larger clone is one base away. Other DNA sequences of this sample code for an identical CDR3. V is TRDV1 and J is TRDJ1; a possible D gene is TRDD2 (6 bases). The J gene, left out of TCRdb, was set here by checking the DNA against germline. Trimming took 4 bases from V and 0 from J, leaving 21 bases between them. This CDR3 comprises 18 residues. Germline assignment: CDR1 TSWWSYY and CDR2 QGS. CDR3 sequence: CALGALPLLGVNTDKLIF. DNA for the CDR3: TGTGCTCTTGGGGCTCTTCCTTTACTAGGGGTCAACACCGATAAACTCATCTTT.

This clone turned up a few times. This DNA's translation differs at residue 15 from TCRdb's protein, which comes from a much larger clone; a read error is likely, and the protein shown is translated from the DNA. V gene TRDV1 combines with J gene TRDJ1; unclear D gene. Since TCRdb gives no J gene, matching the DNA to germline was used here to assign it. CDR1 is TSWWSYY and CDR2 is QGS in the germline V gene. This CDR3 is built from 19 residues. The CDR3 loop reads CALGELATSGAGLTEKLIF. DNA of the CDR3: TGTGCTCTTGGGGAACTTGCTACGTCCGGCGCTGGCTTGACCGAGAAACTCATCTTT.

With respect to this clone: This DNA's translation and the protein TCRdb lists, from a much larger clone, do not match at residue 12, likely due to a read error; the protein shown is translated from the DNA. V and J are TRDV1 and TRDJ1; 9 bases fit TRDD3. TCRdb leaves out the J gene; it was filled in here by matching the DNA to germline. With V trimmed by 2 bases and J by 4 bases, 23 bases remained unmatched. The CDR3 loop spans 21 amino acids. CDR1 TSWWSYY and CDR2 QGS come from the germline V gene. This CDR3 reads CALGENGYWGNWAFWHDKLIF. The DNA for the CDR3 is TGTGCTCTTGGGGAAAACGGGTACTGGGGGAATTGGGCCTTTTGGCACGATAAACTCATCTTT.

This clone came up a few times. TCRdb has a much larger clone's protein, which differs at residue 3 from the translation of this DNA, likely because of a read error; what is shown is the protein translated from the DNA. The chain recombines TRDV3 with TRDJ1; maybe TRDD3 (5 bases). The J gene is not listed in TCRdb, so it was assigned here from a DNA match to germline. Germline assignment: CDR1 TVYSNPD and CDR2 GDNSRS (reference sequence). V lost 5 bases to trimming and J lost 4 bases, with 23 bases between them. CDR3 length: 15 amino acids. The CDR3 nucleotides are TGTGCCCTTATTGCGGGGGTCTGGAGAAGCGATAAACTCATCTTT. It translates to CALIAGVWRSDKLIF. The variable domain in full, completed from reference TRDV3 and TRDJ1, reads CDKVTQSSPDQTVASGSEVVLLCTYDTVYSNPDLFWYRIRPDYSFQFVFYGDNSRSEGADFTQGRFSVKHILTQKAFHLVISPVRTEDSATYYCALIAGVWRSDKLIFGKGTRVTVEP.

Concerning this clone: A far larger clone is one nucleotide away, so this likely arose from a read error. V is TRDV1 and J is TRDJ1; D is possibly TRDD3 (6 bases). The J gene, left out of TCRdb, was set here by checking the DNA against germline. V was cut by 2 bases and J by 4 bases, with 32 bases left in between. Germline CDR1 reads TSWWSYY; CDR2 reads QGS. This CDR3 has 21 residues. The CDR3, as DNA: TGTGCTCTTGGGGAATACCGTCCGAACTATGGGGGGTACGAGGGGTTCGATAAACTCATCTTT. Residues: CALGEYRPNYGGYEGFDKLIF.

This clone was seen more than once but under ten times. This DNA translates differently at residue 9 from the TCRdb protein, which is that of a much larger clone; a read error is likely, and the protein shown is the DNA's own translation. The CDR3 nucleotides are TGTGCTCTTGGGGAAGAAGAAATCACTCTTACCGATAAACTCATCTTT. Amino acid sequence: CALGEEEITLTDKLIF. This sequence joins TRDV1 and TRDJ1, with a weak D call TRDD1 (5 bases). The J gene is absent in TCRdb and was assigned here via DNA matching to germline. V was clipped by 2 bases and J by 2 bases, with 15 bases between them. Germline lookup yields CDR1 TSWWSYY and CDR2 QGS. This CDR3 region has 16 residues.

The sample holds a few counts of this clone. The protein given by TCRdb reflects a much larger clone and differs at residue 5 from this DNA's translation, likely from a read error; the protein shown is the DNA's translation. The chain is built from TRDV2 and TRDJ1; D call uncertain. In the absence of a J gene in TCRdb, the DNA was matched to germline to assign it here. Germline CDR1 GEAIGNYY, CDR2 EKD. The CDR3 has 15 amino acids. Trimming pared 3 bases from V and 0 bases from J, leaving 13 bases between. CDR3 nucleotides: TGTGCCTGTGACCCCTGGCACACTTACACCGATAAACTCATCTTT. This encodes CACDPWHTYTDKLIF.

This clone was observed many times. The chain carries TRDV1 and TRDJ1; 9 positions agree with TRDD3. Trimming took 2 bases from V and 2 from J; bases not matched to a gene: 12. The CDR3 loop spans 18 amino acids. Germline V gene lookup returns CDR1 TSWWSYY and CDR2 QGS. The CDR3 sequence: CALGEGGGYPTGTDKLIF. The CDR3 bases are TGTGCTCTTGGGGAAGGTGGGGGATATCCAACGGGTACCGATAAACTCATCTTT.

This clone was recorded a few times. The protein recorded in TCRdb matches a much larger clone and deviates from this DNA's translation at residue 8, suggesting a read error; the protein here is obtained by translating the DNA. The rearrangement uses TRDV1 and TRDJ1; 7 bases agree with TRDD2. Here the J gene was assigned by germline matching of the DNA, as TCRdb has none. V lost 5 bases to trimming and J lost 2 bases; unmatched junction nucleotides: 29. CDR3 length equals 22 residues. In germline, CDR1 is TSWWSYY, CDR2 QGS. The CDR3 is CALGKTPSFLTNLASPTDKLIF. The DNA of the CDR3 is TGTGCTCTTGGGAAGACCCCATCCTTCCTCACCAATTTAGCGTCTCCAACCGATAAACTCATCTTT.

The sample holds many counts of this clone. This could be a read error, since a much larger clone is one nucleotide away. Different DNA sequences within this sample yield the same CDR3. This chain links TRDV2 with TRDJ1, with 12 bases lining up with TRDD3. The CDR3 totals 19 residues. Germline CDR1 GEAIGNYY, CDR2 EKD. J was trimmed by 7 bases and V by 7 bases; bases with no gene match: 24. The CDR3 DNA reads TGTGCCTGCATTACGTACTGGGGGATACCCTCCCCGTACACTGGTAAACTCATCTTT. Translated, it gives CACITYWGIPSPYTGKLIF.

This clone has a handful of counts. One base separates it from a far larger clone, so it is likely a read error. This CDR3 is also generated by other DNA sequences in the sample. J is TRDJ1 and V is TRDV1; D remains unclear. TCRdb is silent on the J gene; assignment here came from matching the DNA to germline. CDR1 and CDR2 (germline): TSWWSYY, QGS. V lost 6 bases and J lost 0, with 20 bases in between. The CDR3 spans 17 residues. Written as DNA, the CDR3 is TGTGCTCTTGGAGAGAGGCACCCCGTCTCTTACACCGATAAACTCATCTTT. Amino acids: CALGERHPVSYTDKLIF.

This clone has at least ten counts. CDR3 DNA: TGTGCTCTTGGGGAACGGGACTCCTTCCCAGGGGGATACGACTCCTGGGACACCCGACAGATGTTTTTC. It specifies CALGERDSFPGGYDSWDTRQMFF. The genes are TRDV1 and TRDJ3; TRDD3 aligns across 10 bases. The CDR3 loop spans 23 amino acids. Germline V gene data show CDR1 as TSWWSYY and CDR2 as QGS. Trimming at V came to 1 base and at J to 0 bases, leaving 15 bases not matched to a gene.

This clone was counted between two and nine times. The TCRdb protein, from a much larger clone, departs from this DNA's translation at residue 20, likely by read error; the protein shown derives from the DNA. The chain couples TRDV1 to TRDJ1, with 9 bases identical to TRDD2. This CDR3 spans 23 amino acids. Germline V gene data show CDR1 as TSWWSYY and CDR2 as QGS. The CDR3 DNA reads TGTGCTCTTGGGGAGTCGCCCTTCCTACATATAACTGGGGACCCTCAGTACACCGATGAACTCATCTTT. This gives the protein CALGESPFLHITGDPQYTDELIF.

A note on this clone: The TCRdb protein comes from a much larger clone and disagrees with this DNA's translation at residue 9, likely due to a read error; the protein given here is derived from the DNA. The chain recombines TRDV2 with TRDJ1; TRDD3 aligns across 9 bases. CDR3 length: 16 amino acids. Trimming took 5 bases from V and 2 from J; bases not matched to a gene: 11. Germline CDR1 reads GEAIGNYY; CDR2 reads EKD. CDR3 nucleotide sequence: TGTGCCTGTGGCCCGGGGATACGCGCGGTTACCGATAAACTCATCTTT. Amino acids: CACGPGIRAVTDKLIF.

This clone was seen many times. A single base is all that separates this from a far larger clone, so a read error is likely. This sample also contains other DNA sequences that code for the same CDR3. This chain joins TRDV3 and TRDJ1; possible D gene TRDD3, 5 bases. CDR3 length: 13 residues. CDR1 and CDR2 from the germline V gene are TVYSNPD and GDNSRS (reference sequence). The V gene lost 0 bases and the J gene lost 8 bases, with 16 bases spanning the gap. The CDR3 loop reads CAFSSRQGVKLIF. The CDR3 DNA reads TGTGCCTTTAGCTCCCGTCAGGGGGTGAAACTCATCTTT.

Notes on this clone: The protein TCRdb gives is from a much larger clone and does not agree with this DNA's translation at residue 20, likely a read error; the protein shown here comes from the DNA. The chain combines TRDV1 with TRDJ1; 13 bases map to TRDD3. TCRdb leaves out the J gene; it was filled in here by matching the DNA to germline. Germline CDR1 TSWWSYY, CDR2 QGS. Trimming cost V 2 bases and J 8 bases; bases outside gene matches: 32. This CDR3 contains 24 residues. The CDR3 spells CALGEWGTTPTPNWGIRVGHKLIF. CDR3 DNA sequence: TGTGCTCTTGGGGAATGGGGAACGACCCCGACTCCGAACTGGGGGATACGCGTCGGCCACAAACTCATCTTT.

In this sample, this clone turned up a few times. The protein given by TCRdb reflects a much larger clone and differs at residue 3 from this DNA's translation, likely from a read error; the protein shown is the DNA's translation. V and J are TRDV1 and TRDJ1; 9 bases align to TRDD3. Germline V gives CDR1 TSWWSYY, CDR2 QGS. This CDR3 is built from 19 residues. CDR3 amino acids: CAPGERITRGIPPTDKLIF. The CDR3 nucleotides read TGTGCTCCTGGGGAAAGGATCACTAGGGGGATACCGCCCACCGATAAACTCATCTTT.

This clone was observed a few times. Since a far larger clone is one base different, this is likely a read error. The same CDR3 is also encoded by other DNA sequences in this sample. V gene TRDV1 combines with J gene TRDJ1; possible D gene TRDD2, 6 bases. As TCRdb names no J gene, one was assigned here on the basis of a DNA match to germline. CDR1 TSWWSYY and CDR2 QGS come from the germline V gene. The CDR3 consists of 20 residues. The CDR3 here is CALGEPPPTKRGLYTDKLIF. Here the CDR3 DNA reads TGTGCTCTCGGGGAACCTCCTCCTACGAAGAGGGGTCTGTACACCGATAAACTCATCTTT.

A note on this clone: TCRdb records a much larger clone's protein for this DNA, with a difference at residue 3 that likely arises from a read error; the protein given is the translation of the DNA. The V call is TRDV1, the J call TRDJ1; D could derive from TRDD2 or TRDD3 (8 bases each). Here the J gene came from matching the DNA to germline, since TCRdb omits it. This CDR3 region has 18 residues. Germline values: CDR1 TSWWSYY, CDR2 QGS. CDR3 sequence reads: CAPGDPPSYETGGYKLIF. The DNA for the CDR3 is TGTGCTCCTGGGGATCCGCCTTCCTATGAGACTGGGGGGTATAAACTCATCTTT.

Of note for this clone: A far larger clone is off by one base, so a read error is likely. This sample includes further DNA sequences coding for the same CDR3. The J segment was not called; the V segment is TRDV1; TRDD3 was called by the table and not checked on the DNA. The CDR3 is 22 residues long. Germline V gives CDR1 TSWWSYY, CDR2 QGS. The CDR3 bases are TGTGCTCTTGGGGAATCCTTCTCTTCCTCGCTACTGGGGGATACTGGGACCGATAAGCTCATCTTT. It specifies CALGESFSSSLLGDTGTDKLIF.

In the case of this clone: A far larger clone is a single base away, which makes a read error likely. Other DNA sequences in this specimen translate into the identical CDR3. J is TRDJ1 and V is TRDV1; D is possibly TRDD3 (6 bases). Since TCRdb gives no J gene, matching the DNA to germline was used here to assign it. This CDR3 region has 16 residues. Germline V lookup: CDR1 TSWWSYY, CDR2 QGS. CDR3 protein: CALGEKYWAHGGKLIF. In DNA, the CDR3 is TGTGCTCTGGGGGAAAAGTACTGGGCTCATGGGGGTAAACTCATCTTT.

This clone was seen ten or more times. TCRdb's entry gives the protein of a much larger clone, which mismatches this DNA's translation at residue 3, likely from a read error; the protein reported here is translated from the DNA. This chain links TRDV2 with TRDJ1, with 8 positions matching TRDD3. No J gene was available from TCRdb, and it was assigned here by a germline match of the DNA. Germline assignment: CDR1 GEAIGNYY and CDR2 EKD. There are 17 residues in the CDR3. The CDR3 DNA sequence: TGTGCCCGTGACACCCTAGCCCGGGGGGATAACACCGATAAACTCATCTTT. Its translation: CARDTLARGDNTDKLIF.

The table lists this clone with many counts. A far more abundant clone sits one base away, making this likely a read error. The V and J genes are TRDV2 and TRDJ1; 9 bases align to TRDD3. Per the germline V gene, CDR1 is GEAIGNYY and CDR2 is EKD. The CDR3 has 14 residues. For the CDR3, the DNA is TGTTCCTGTGACCCTGGGGGATACACCGATAAACTCATCTTT. Protein: CSCDPGGYTDKLIF.

This clone has more than one count but fewer than ten. TCRdb records a much larger clone's protein for this DNA, with a difference at residue 15 that likely arises from a read error; the protein given is the translation of the DNA. This chain connects TRDV2 to TRDJ1, with TRDD3 identical over 12 bases. The J gene was missing in TCRdb and was found by matching the end of the DNA to germline. The CDR3 contains 19 residues. CDR1 GEAIGNYY and CDR2 EKD come from the germline V gene. V gave up 0 bases and J gave up 7 bases; unmatched junction bases: 17. CDR3: CACDTVPGALGDTNAKLIF. The CDR3 region has the DNA TGTGCCTGTGACACCGTCCCGGGGGCTCTGGGGGATACGAACGCTAAACTCATCTTT.

The sample holds a few counts of this clone. The protein TCRdb lists belongs to a much larger clone and differs from this DNA's translation at residue 17, which points to a read error; the protein shown is made from the DNA. J is TRDJ1 and V is TRDV1, with 9 bases lining up with TRDD3. TCRdb is silent on the J gene; assignment here came from matching the DNA to germline. The germline V gene encodes CDR1 TSWWSYY and CDR2 QGS. This CDR3 spans 21 amino acids. CDR3 nucleotides: TGTGCTTTTGGGGAACTTAATAATATTTATAATCTCCTGGGGGATCGGGGAAAACTCATCTTT. This encodes CAFGELNNIYNLLGDRGKLIF.